This TCR beta chain was profiled in a study of blood T cell repertoires in COVID-19. CDR1 is ENHRY and CDR2 is SYGVKD in the germline V gene. V shed 4 bases and J 3 bases; nucleotides not matched to a gene: 10. This CDR3 spans 16 amino acids. Authors' processing steps: Quantification of nucleated cells was approximated via reference gene primer amplification. TCRdb's table, derived via immunoSEQ multiplex PCR, lists solely in-frame clones and lacks some. V and J calls and clone size are copied from that table; D and trimming were computed from the DNA. The sample lists roughly 330,000 clones, approximately 88% occurring once.

Sequenced input: peripheral blood. The sequence derives from a woman aged 45-60 years with active or convalescent COVID-19. The J gene is TRBJ2-7, the V gene TRBV10-3, with TRBD1 matching 9 bases. For the CDR3, the DNA is TGTGCCATCAGTGTACCGGGACAGGGCCCCCTCTACGAGCAGTACTTC. Protein: CAISVPGQGPLYEQYF.